Reported below is one T cell receptor (beta chain). Cohort assignment relied on participant-reported clinical history. These data originate in a study of blood T cell repertoires in COVID-19. Study context: T cells, B-cell-depleted T cells, or PBMCs provided the cDNA or gDNA that served as material.

The CDR3 extends over 13 amino acids. Germline assignment: CDR1 MNHEY and CDR2 SMNVEV (reference sequence). V was pared by 6 bases and J by 4 bases, with 6 bases of the junction left unmatched. This table comes from immunoSEQ multiplex PCR, and its TCRdb copy is limited to in-frame clones, with some not included. The sample holds over 200,000 clones; over 75% are singletons and the top ten take 1.5% to 2%. V is TRBV27 and J is TRBJ2-7, with 7 bases fitting TRBD2. Sequencing input: PBMCs or T cells enriched from blood (not recorded which). The clonotype comes from a woman aged 45-59 years who had recovered from COVID-19. CDR3 nucleotides: TGTGCCAGCAGGTCTCTAGCGGCGTACGAGCAGTACTTC. Amino acid sequence: CASRSLAAYEQYF.